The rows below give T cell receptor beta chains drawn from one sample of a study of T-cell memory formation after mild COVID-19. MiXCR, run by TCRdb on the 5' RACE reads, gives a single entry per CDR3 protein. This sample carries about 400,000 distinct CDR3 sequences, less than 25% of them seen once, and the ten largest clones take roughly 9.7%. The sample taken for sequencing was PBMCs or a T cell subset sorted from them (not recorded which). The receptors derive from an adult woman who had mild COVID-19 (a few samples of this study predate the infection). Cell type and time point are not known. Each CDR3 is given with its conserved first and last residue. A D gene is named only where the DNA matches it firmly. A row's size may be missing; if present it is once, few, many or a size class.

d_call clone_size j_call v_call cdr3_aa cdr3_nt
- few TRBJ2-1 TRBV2 CASSEGASQSSYNEQFF TGTGCCAGCAGTGAAGGGGCCAGCCAGAGCTCCTACAATGAGCAGTTCTTC
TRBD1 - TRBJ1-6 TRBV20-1 CSARMNDRGVVYNSPLHF TGCAGTGCTAGAATGAATGACAGGGGGGTAGTCTATAATTCACCCCTCCACTTT
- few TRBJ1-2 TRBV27 CASSSRLPLGGYTF TGTGCCAGCAGTTCCCGACTCCCCCTGGGTGGCTACACCTTC
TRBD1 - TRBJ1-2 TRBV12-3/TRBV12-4 CASRPTGRQGSSGYTF TGTGCCAGCAGACCGACAGGGAGACAGGGGTCGTCGGGCTACACCTTC
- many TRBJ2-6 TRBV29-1 CSVAGSGANVLTF TGCAGCGTTGCGGGCTCTGGGGCCAACGTCCTGACTTTC
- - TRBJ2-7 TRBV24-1 CATSDSLWAGVQYF TGTGCCACCAGTGATTCCCTTTGGGCAGGGGTGCAGTACTTC
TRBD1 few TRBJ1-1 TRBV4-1 CASSQTVGTGVEAFF TGCGCCAGCAGCCAAACCGTTGGGACAGGGGTAGAAGCTTTCTTT
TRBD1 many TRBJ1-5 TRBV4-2 CASSPERTGVYQPQHF TGTGCCAGCAGCCCAGAGAGGACAGGGGTTTATCAGCCCCAGCATTTT
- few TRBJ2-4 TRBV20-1 CSAREYRSKNIQYF TGCAGTGCTAGAGAGTACCGGTCCAAAAACATTCAGTACTTC
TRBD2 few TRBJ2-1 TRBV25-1 CASSDNPGGISNEQFF TGTGCCAGCAGTGATAACCCGGGGGGAATTTCTAATGAGCAGTTCTTC
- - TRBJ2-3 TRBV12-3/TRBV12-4 CASSGSGRTDTQYF TGTGCCAGCAGCGGATCGGGACGAACAGATACGCAGTATTTT
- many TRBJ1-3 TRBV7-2 CASSFGSSGNTIYF TGTGCCAGCAGCTTTGGGAGCTCTGGAAACACCATATATTTT
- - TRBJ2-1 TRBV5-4 CASSLGPSMGNEQFF TGTGCCAGCAGCTTAGGCCCCTCGATGGGCAATGAGCAGTTCTTC
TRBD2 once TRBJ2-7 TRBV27 CASRERGTYEQYF TGTGCCAGCAGGGAGCGGGGGACCTACGAGCAGTACTTC
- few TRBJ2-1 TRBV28 CASRGGNEQFF TGTGCCAGCCGTGGGGGGAATGAGCAGTTCTTC
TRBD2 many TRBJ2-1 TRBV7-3 CASSSGLGVNEQFF TGTGCCAGCAGCTCGGGACTAGGAGTGAATGAGCAGTTCTTC
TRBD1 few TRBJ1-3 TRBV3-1 CASSPRRTGLSGNTIYF TGTGCCAGCAGCCCTCGGAGGACAGGGCTCTCTGGAAACACCATATATTTT
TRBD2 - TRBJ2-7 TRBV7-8 CASSPRGGPYEQYF TGTGCCAGCAGCCCCCGCGGGGGACCCTACGAGCAGTACTTC
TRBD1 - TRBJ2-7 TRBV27 CASSLSIGGIWAADRGTSWDEQYF TGTGCCAGCAGTTTATCGATAGGGGGGATTTGGGCGGCGGACAGGGGGACCTCGTGGGACGAGCAGTACTTC
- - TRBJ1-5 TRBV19 CASSIASVVNQPQHF TGTGCCAGTAGTATAGCAAGCGTGGTCAATCAGCCCCAGCATTTT
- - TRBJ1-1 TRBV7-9 CASSLMGGDGAFF TGTGCCAGCAGTCTTATGGGGGGTGATGGAGCTTTCTTT
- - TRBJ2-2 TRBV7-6 CASSLAAGTKNTGELFF TGTGCCAGCAGCTTAGCGGCCGGGACAAAGAACACCGGGGAGCTGTTTTTT
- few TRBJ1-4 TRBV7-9 CASSSSTVPGEKLFF TGTGCCAGCAGCTCCTCGACGGTCCCGGGGGAAAAACTGTTTTTT
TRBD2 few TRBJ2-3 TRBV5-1 CASSQATSGGAADTQYF TGCGCCAGCAGCCAAGCGACTAGCGGGGGGGCCGCAGATACGCAGTATTTT
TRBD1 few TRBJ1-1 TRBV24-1 CATRPGTGGGTEAFF TGTGCCACCCGTCCCGGGACAGGGGGTGGCACTGAAGCTTTCTTT
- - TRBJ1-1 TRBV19 CASSMAGTEAFF TGTGCCAGTAGTATGGCAGGCACTGAAGCTTTCTTT
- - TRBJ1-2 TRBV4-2 CASSQDLRGGYGYTF TGTGCCAGCAGCCAAGATTTGAGGGGGGGCTATGGCTACACCTTC
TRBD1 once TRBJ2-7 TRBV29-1 CSVKGRGLSDEQYF TGCAGCGTTAAAGGCAGGGGGCTGAGTGACGAGCAGTACTTC
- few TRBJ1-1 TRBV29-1 CSGFNTEAFF TGCAGCGGGTTTAACACTGAAGCTTTCTTT
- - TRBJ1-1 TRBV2 CASSDYEGGSKAFF TGTGCCAGCAGTGACTATGAAGGGGGGTCAAAAGCTTTCTTT
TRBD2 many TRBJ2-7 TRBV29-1 CSVGLAGGYEQYF TGCAGCGTTGGTTTGGCGGGAGGCTACGAGCAGTACTTC
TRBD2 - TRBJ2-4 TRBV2 CASSRAGGAKNIQYF TGTGCCAGCAGCCGTGCGGGGGGAGCCAAAAACATTCAGTACTTC
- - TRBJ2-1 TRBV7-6 CASSLEGVGYNEQFF TGTGCCAGCAGCTTAGAGGGTGTGGGGTACAATGAGCAGTTCTTC
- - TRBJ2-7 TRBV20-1 CSARDLERTRHEQYF TGCAGTGCTAGAGATCTCGAGAGGACCCGGCACGAGCAGTACTTC
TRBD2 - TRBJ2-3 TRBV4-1 CASSQDRGLAGGPGDTQYF TGCGCCAGCAGCCAAGATAGGGGACTAGCGGGGGGGCCGGGAGATACGCAGTATTTT
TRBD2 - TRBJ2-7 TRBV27 CASSLYSGGGEQYF TGTGCCAGCAGTTTATATAGCGGGGGGGGCGAGCAGTACTTC
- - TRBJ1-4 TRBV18 CASSPGVSTTNEKLFF TGTGCCAGCTCACCAGGGGTTTCGACAACTAATGAAAAACTGTTTTTT
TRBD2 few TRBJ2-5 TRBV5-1 CASAPRPAGGSQETQYF TGCGCCAGCGCCCCCCGTCCCGCGGGGGGTTCGCAAGAGACCCAGTACTTC
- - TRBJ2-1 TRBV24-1 CATTGSYNEQFF TGTGCCACTACAGGGAGCTACAATGAGCAGTTCTTC
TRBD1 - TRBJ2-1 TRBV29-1 CSVIGDSFSYNEQFF TGCAGCGTGATTGGGGACAGCTTCTCCTACAATGAGCAGTTCTTC
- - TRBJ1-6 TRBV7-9 CASSLENTYNSPLHF TGTGCCAGCAGCTTAGAGAACACCTATAATTCACCCCTCCACTTT
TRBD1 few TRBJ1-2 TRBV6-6 CASSLGRGQDYGYTF TGTGCCAGCAGCCTCGGGAGGGGGCAAGACTATGGCTACACCTTC
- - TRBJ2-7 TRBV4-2 CASSWDARYEQYF TGTGCCAGCAGCTGGGACGCACGCTACGAGCAGTACTTC
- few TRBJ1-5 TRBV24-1 CATSDTGGTQPQHF TGTGCCACCAGTGATACCGGTGGGACCCAGCCCCAGCATTTT
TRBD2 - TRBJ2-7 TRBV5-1 CASSLTARGGRNEQYF TGCGCCAGCAGCTTGACTGCGCGGGGGGGCCGGAACGAGCAGTACTTC
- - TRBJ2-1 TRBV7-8 CASSPRADEQFF TGTGCCAGCAGCCCGAGGGCCGATGAGCAGTTCTTC
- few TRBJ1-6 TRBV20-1 CSATVDRLNSPLHF TGCAGTGCCACCGTCGACAGGTTGAATTCACCCCTCCACTTT
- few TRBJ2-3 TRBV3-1 CASSQDGGWDTQYF TGTGCCAGCAGCCAAGATGGAGGATGGGATACGCAGTATTTT
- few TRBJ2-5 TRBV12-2 CASRLALVRLAVYQETQYF TGTGCAAGTCGCTTAGCCCTGGTGAGACTAGCGGTGTACCAAGAGACCCAGTACTTC
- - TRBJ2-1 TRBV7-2 CASSLARNWAETNEQFF TGTGCCAGCAGCTTAGCGAGGAATTGGGCAGAAACCAATGAGCAGTTCTTC
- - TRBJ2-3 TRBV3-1 CASSQGVASSTDTQYF TGTGCCAGCAGCCAAGGCGTGGCGTCTAGCACAGATACGCAGTATTTT
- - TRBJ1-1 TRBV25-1 CASNERTGNTEAFF TGTGCCAGCAACGAAAGAACAGGGAACACTGAAGCTTTCTTT
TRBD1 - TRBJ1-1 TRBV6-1 CAGTGTENTEAFF TGTGCCGGGACCGGGACAGAGAACACTGAAGCTTTCTTT